The 10 T cell receptor beta chains in this list originate from one sample, sequenced in a study of cytomegalovirus exposure and HLA in healthy donors. PCR involved 60 Vbeta and 13 Jbeta primers. The assay was immunoSEQ multiplex PCR, and TCRdb's table has in-frame clones only and misses some. The table has roughly 230,000 clones, approximately 78% seen once. The material sequenced was PBMCs. The source of these receptors is a boy younger than 18 in good health and CMV-seronegative.

The V gene is TRBV18, the J gene TRBJ1-3, with TRBD1 matching over 7 bases. The trim removed 4 bases at V and 7 bases at J, leaving 4 bases unmatched. The germline V gene has CDR1 KGHSH and CDR2 LQKENI. The CDR3 covers 13 residues. CDR3 coding DNA: TGTGCCAGCTCACTCGAACAGGGGAACACCATATATTTT. Translation gives CASSLEQGNTIYF. The full variable domain, in which reference TRBV18 and TRBJ1-3 provide the parts outside the CDR3, is NAGVMQNPRHLVRRRGQEARLRCSPMKGHSHVYWYRQLPEEGLKFMVYLQKENIIDESGMPKERFSAEFPKEGPSILRIQQVVRGDSAAYFCASSLEQGNTIYFGEGSWLTVV.

J is TRBJ2-1 and V is TRBV13; D remains ambiguous. Germline V gene data show CDR1 as PRHDT and CDR2 as FYEKMQ (reference sequence). The CDR3 is 13 residues long. The V and J ends lost 6 bases and 7 bases respectively, with 13 bases between them. The CDR3 DNA follows: TGTGCCAGCAGTTACGACAACCGAAATGAGCAGTTCTTC. Translated, it gives CASSYDNRNEQFF.

This clone was counted a few times. J is TRBJ1-2 and V is TRBV30; D is possibly TRBD1 (5 bases). Trimming shortened V by 4 bases and J by 1 base, and 13 bases separated the two germline ends. The CDR3 totals 14 residues. CDR1 is GTSNPN, CDR2 SVGIG, per germline (reference sequence). CDR3 sequence reads: CAWISDNVNYGYTF. CDR3 DNA sequence: TGTGCCTGGATCTCGGACAACGTTAACTATGGCTACACCTTC.

The chain recombines TRBV7-8 with TRBJ1-5; D unclear. Per germline, CDR1 SGHVS and CDR2 FQNEAQ. The V end was cut by 2 bases, the J end by 2 bases, with 10 bases between. The CDR3 sequence is 15 residues long. The CDR3 DNA sequence: TGTGCCAGCAGCTTAAGCGGACTACGCAATCAGCCCCAGCATTTT. Translated, it gives CASSLSGLRNQPQHF. The full variable domain, in which reference TRBV7-8 and TRBJ1-5 provide the parts outside the CDR3, is GAGVSQSPRYKVAKRGQDVALRCDPISGHVSLFWYQQALGQGPEFLTYFQNEAQLDKSGLPSDRFFAERPEGSVSTLKIQRTQQEDSAVYLCASSLSGLRNQPQHFGDGTRLSIL.

The chain uses TRBV2 and TRBJ1-6, with D perhaps TRBD1 (6 bases). Trimming shortened V by 6 bases and J by 0 bases, and 12 bases separated the two germline ends. CDR3 length: 16 residues. Per the germline V gene, CDR1 is SNHLY and CDR2 is FYNNEI. Here the CDR3 reads CASRDRSSSYNSPLHF. In DNA form, the CDR3 reads TGTGCCAGCAGAGACAGGTCGAGCTCCTATAATTCACCCCTCCACTTT.

This clone came up a few times. The chain carries TRBV13 and TRBJ1-1; D uncertain. The germline V and J ends were trimmed by 3 bases and 1 base, with 12 bases remaining between them. The CDR3 has 15 residues. CDR1 and CDR2 (germline): PRHDT, FYEKMQ (reference sequence). CDR3 nucleotide sequence: TGTGCCAGCAGCTTTCTAAGGAGATCGAACACTGAAGCTTTCTTT. As protein: CASSFLRRSNTEAFF.

This clone was found a few times. Other DNA sequences within the sample encode an identical CDR3. The genes are TRBV19 and TRBJ2-1, with 13 positions matching TRBD2. This CDR3 has 15 amino acids. From germline, CDR1 is LNHDA and CDR2 SQIVND (reference sequence). J lost 4 bases, V lost 5 bases, and 2 bases had no gene match. CDR3 region: CASSVGLAGYNEQFF. CDR3 sequence (DNA): TGTGCCAGTAGTGTGGGACTAGCGGGGTACAATGAGCAGTTCTTC.

In this sample, this clone turned up a few times. The J gene is TRBJ2-7, the V gene TRBV10-2; tentative D call: TRBD2 (6 bases). Germline V gene data show CDR1 as WSHSY and CDR2 as SAAADI. This CDR3 has 13 amino acids. Trimming took off 4 bases at V and 5 bases at J, with 12 bases between the two ends. Written as DNA, the CDR3 is TGCGCCAGCAGTGCAGGCGGGAACAACGAGCAGTACTTC. Encoded protein: CASSAGGNNEQYF.

The genes are TRBV5-4 and TRBJ1-2, with 8 bases aligning to TRBD1. The V gene's germline CDR1 is SGHNT and CDR2 YYREEE (reference sequence). Germline trimming cut 4 bases from V and 1 base from J; bases unmatched to any gene: 12. This CDR3 comprises 17 residues. The chain's CDR3 is CASSDRTGKSVNYGYTF. Here the CDR3 DNA reads TGTGCCAGCAGCGATAGGACAGGGAAGTCGGTTAACTATGGCTACACCTTC.

This clone came up a few times. The V call is TRBV2, the J call TRBJ2-6; no firm D call. The CDR3 has 16 amino acids. The V gene's germline CDR1 is SNHLY and CDR2 FYNNEI. V gave up 4 bases and J gave up 0 bases, with 10 bases separating them. The CDR3 nucleotides read TGTGCCAGCAGTGGAGGAGCCCTCTCTGGGGCCAACGTCCTGACTTTC. Its translation: CASSGGALSGANVLTF.